This T cell receptor (beta chain) appears in the sequencing data of a study of cytomegalovirus exposure and HLA in healthy donors. About this clone: What it recognizes is unknown.

Healthy bone marrow donors supplied every sample. The PCR ran on 60 Vbeta and 13 Jbeta primers. Profiling relied on immunoSEQ multiplex PCR, and the TCRdb table lists in-frame clones only, not all of them. The table shows some 160,000 clones, with about 84% occurring only once. Between the trimmed V and J ends, which lost 6 bases and 0 bases, there was a span of 12 bases. CDR3 length equals 14 residues. Germline loops: CDR1 GTSNPN, CDR2 SVGIG (reference sequence). Notes on the study in general: Earlier findings revealed that most TCR beta V segments proved productive either about 90% or about 30% of the time. The investigators catalogued 164 TCR beta chains as cytomegalovirus-associated.

The clonotype was recovered from a man between 50 and 59 years old in good health and CMV-seropositive. Sequences were obtained from PBMCs. The chain recombines TRBV30 with TRBJ1-3; D gene unclear. CDR3 residues: CACTSGHSGNTIYF. The CDR3 DNA is TGTGCCTGTACAAGCGGGCACTCTGGAAACACCATATATTTT.